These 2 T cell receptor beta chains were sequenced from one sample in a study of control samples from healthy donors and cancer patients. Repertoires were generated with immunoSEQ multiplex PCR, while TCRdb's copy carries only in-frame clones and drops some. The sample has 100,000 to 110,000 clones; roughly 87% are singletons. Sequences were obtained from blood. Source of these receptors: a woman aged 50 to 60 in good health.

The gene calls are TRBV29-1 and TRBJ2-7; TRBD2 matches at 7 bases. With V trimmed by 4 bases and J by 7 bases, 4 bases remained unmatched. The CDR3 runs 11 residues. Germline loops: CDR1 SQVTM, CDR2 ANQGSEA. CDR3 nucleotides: TGCAGCGTTGGGGAGGGCGGTGAGCAGTACGTC. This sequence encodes CSVGEGGEQYV.

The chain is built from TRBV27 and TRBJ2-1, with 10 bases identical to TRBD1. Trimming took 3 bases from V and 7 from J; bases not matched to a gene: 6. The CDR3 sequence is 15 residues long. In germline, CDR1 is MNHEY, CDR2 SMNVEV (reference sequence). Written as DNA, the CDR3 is TGTGCCAGCAGTTTGCGACAGGGGGCCGGGAATGAGCAGTTCTTC. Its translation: CASSLRQGAGNEQFF.